Below, 16 T cell receptor beta chains from the same sample are listed, as sequenced in a study of control samples from healthy donors and cancer patients. Data came from immunoSEQ multiplex PCR; TCRdb stores just in-frame clones and leaves some out. The table records around 74,000 clones, 92% of them present only once. The sequenced material came from blood. The receptor source for this set is a woman between 55 and 75 years old in good health.

V and J are TRBV4-2 and TRBJ2-1; weak D call: TRBD2 (5 bases). Trimming took 3 bases from V and 6 from J, leaving 12 bases between them. The V gene's germline CDR1 is LGHNA and CDR2 YNFKEQ. CDR3 length equals 14 residues. CDR3 nucleotides: TGTGCCAGCAGCCACGAAACGGGGAGCAATGAGCAGTTCTTC. This encodes CASSHETGSNEQFF.

The chain recombines TRBV29-1 with TRBJ1-2; D unresolved. Germline CDR1 and CDR2: SQVTM and ANQGSEA. V was clipped by 7 bases and J by 14 bases, with 20 bases between them. The CDR3 spans 11 residues. The DNA for the CDR3 is TGCAGCGCCTCCGTGACGGAAACCAGGACCTTC. Translating it yields CSASVTETRTF.

The chain has TRBV11-3 and TRBJ2-1; 9 positions agree with TRBD1. Losses at the gene ends were 5 bases for V and 5 bases for J; bases not matched to a gene: 7. Per germline, CDR1 SGHNT and CDR2 YENEEA. The CDR3 covers 15 residues. CDR3 in amino acids: CASSRQGVFDNEQFF. Here the CDR3 DNA reads TGTGCCAGCAGCCGACAGGGGGTTTTCGACAATGAGCAGTTCTTC.

V usage is TRBV30 and J usage is TRBJ1-5, with D perhaps matching TRBD1 (5 bases). This CDR3 is built from 16 residues. Germline CDR1 and CDR2: GTSNPN and SVGIG (reference sequence). Trimming took off 0 bases at V and 4 bases at J, with 16 bases between the two ends. The CDR3 protein is CAWSVRGTSANQPQHF. As DNA, the CDR3 is TGTGCCTGGAGTGTAAGGGGCACATCAGCGAATCAGCCCCAGCATTTT. Drawing the rest from reference TRBV30 and TRBJ1-5, the complete variable domain is SQTIHQWPATLVQPVGSPLSLECTVEGTSNPNLYWYRQAAGRGLQLLFYSVGIGQISSEVPQNLSASRPQDRQFILSSKKLLLSDSGFYLCAWSVRGTSANQPQHFGDGTRLSIL.

This chain links TRBV5-6 with TRBJ2-1; 8 nucleotides match TRBD2. The germline V gene has CDR1 SGHDT and CDR2 YYEEEE. The CDR3 contains 17 residues. V dropped 3 bases and J dropped 2; count of bases not matched to a gene: 10. In nucleotides, the CDR3 is TGTGCCAGCAGCTGGAGGAACGGGAGGGCCGCCTACAATGAGCAGTTCTTC. Translation gives CASSWRNGRAAYNEQFF. The variable domain in full, completed from reference TRBV5-6 and TRBJ2-1, reads DAGVTQSPTHLIKTRGQQVTLRCSPKSGHDTVSWYQQALGQGPQFIFQYYEEEERQRGNFPDRFSGHQFPNYSSELNVNALLLGDSALYLCASSWRNGRAAYNEQFFGPGTRLTVL.

V gene TRBV28 combines with J gene TRBJ2-6, with 7 bases lining up with TRBD1. The V segment lost 4 bases and the J segment 0 bases; nucleotides outside the gene matches: 21. The germline V gene encodes CDR1 MDHEN and CDR2 SYDVKM. CDR3 length: 22 amino acids. In nucleotides, the CDR3 is TGTGCCAGCAGTTCTCGGGACAGCGTGTCCTCGATAACTCTCTCTGGGGCCAACGTCCTGACTTTC. As protein: CASSSRDSVSSITLSGANVLTF.

The chain couples TRBV10-3 to TRBJ2-1; TRBD2 matches 7 bases. With 0 bases clipped from V and 4 bases from J, the junction kept 3 bases outside the gene matches. Germline V gene lookup returns CDR1 ENHRY and CDR2 SYGVKD. This CDR3 region has 15 residues. The CDR3 DNA follows: TGTGCCATCAGTGAGTCAGCGGGGAGGTACAATGAGCAGTTCTTC. It yields the protein CAISESAGRYNEQFF.

V gene TRBV18 combines with J gene TRBJ2-7; a possible D gene is TRBD2 (5 bases). The CDR3 totals 14 residues. V lost 3 bases, J lost 6 bases, and 15 bases lay in between. The V gene's germline CDR1 is KGHSH and CDR2 LQKENI. The CDR3 sequence is CASSPPGMVGEQYF. CDR3 in DNA: TGTGCCAGCTCACCCCCGGGGATGGTTGGCGAGCAGTACTTC.

The chain is built from TRBV24-1 and TRBJ2-2, with a possible D match to TRBD2 (5 bases). Germline assignment: CDR1 KGHDR and CDR2 SFDVKD. V was trimmed by 3 bases and J by 7 bases, leaving 14 bases between them. The CDR3 has 15 residues. In nucleotides, the CDR3 is TGTGCCACCAGTGATCGGACTTCTCCATTCGGGGAGCTGTTTTTT. This sequence encodes CATSDRTSPFGELFF.

The CDR3 is CASSQARRFTNTEAFF. The CDR3, as DNA: TGTGCCAGCAGCCAAGCTCGTAGGTTCACGAACACTGAAGCTTTCTTT. The chain combines TRBV3-1 (or the pseudogene TRBV3-2) with TRBJ1-1; D call uncertain. The CDR3 loop spans 16 amino acids. The germline CDR1 and CDR2 sequences are LGHDT and YNNKEL (reference sequence). V gave up 1 base and J gave up 1 base, with 13 bases separating them.

CDR3 coding DNA: TGTGCCAGCAGCCACCCGGCCGGGCGGAGGTACTCTGGAAACACCATATATTTT. Amino acids: CASSHPAGRRYSGNTIYF. V usage is TRBV7-2 and J usage is TRBJ1-3; D ambiguous. Looked up from germline, CDR1 is SGHTA and CDR2 is FQGNSA. Trimming pared 5 bases from V and 0 bases from J, leaving 20 bases between. The CDR3 length is 18 residues.

The rearrangement joins TRBV28 to TRBJ1-5; D is perhaps TRBD1 (6 bases). Germline-derived CDR1 and CDR2 are MDHEN and SYDVKM. Trimming pared 7 bases from V and 2 bases from J, leaving 12 bases between. The CDR3 sequence is 14 residues long. The CDR3 DNA is TGTGCCAGCATCCGGACAGTGGGCAATCAGCCCCAGCATTTT. As protein: CASIRTVGNQPQHF.

The CDR3 sequence is CASSYGQNTEAFF. The CDR3 bases are TGTGCCAGCAGTTACGGACAGAACACTGAAGCTTTCTTT. V usage is TRBV6-6 and J usage is TRBJ1-1; perhaps TRBD1 as D (5 bases). Germline V lookup: CDR1 MNHNY, CDR2 SVGAGI (reference sequence). This CDR3 has 13 residues. V lost 2 bases, J lost 1 base, and 5 bases lay in between.

V and J are TRBV10-1 and TRBJ2-1; perhaps TRBD2 as D (6 bases). CDR3 length: 15 amino acids. The ends were cut back, 5 bases at V and 4 bases at J, with 15 bases in the middle. CDR1 is WNHNN and CDR2 is SYGVQD in the germline V gene (reference sequence). The CDR3 DNA sequence: TGCGCCAGCAGTTGGATTAGCGGACTATACAATGAGCAGTTCTTC. Protein sequence: CASSWISGLYNEQFF.

The chain employs TRBV6-5 and TRBJ1-3; D possibly corresponds to TRBD1 (6 bases). The V gene's germline CDR1 is MNHEY and CDR2 SVGAGI. This CDR3 comprises 15 residues. V shed 6 bases and J shed 4 bases, with 16 bases lying between them. This CDR3 is CASRWDGQLGNTIYF. The CDR3 bases are TGTGCCAGCAGATGGGACGGACAGCTCGGAAACACCATATATTTT.

This chain joins TRBV7-8 and TRBJ2-2; 8 bases are shared with TRBD2. The length of the CDR3 is 15 residues. The ends lost 10 bases at V and 6 bases at J; junction bases unmatched: 13. Per the germline V gene, CDR1 is SGHVS and CDR2 is FQNEAQ. CDR3 loop: CATRIREGPAGELFF. The CDR3 DNA reads TGTGCCACCCGAATCCGGGAGGGCCCCGCCGGGGAGCTGTTTTTT. Full variable domain (missing parts from reference TRBV7-8 and TRBJ2-2): GAGVSQSPRYKVAKRGQDVALRCDPISGHVSLFWYQQALGQGPEFLTYFQNEAQLDKSGLPSDRFFAERPEGSVSTLKIQRTQQEDSAVYLCATRIREGPAGELFFGEGSRLTVL.